Following are 2 T cell receptor beta chains from one sample sequenced in a study of regulatory T cells in long-lasting Graves disease (dated by TCRdb to the early 2020s). The library was generated by multiplex PCR. These reads were obtained on an Illumina HiSeq 4000. CDR3 regions were amplified by Arm-PCR with iRepertoire HTBI primers to construct TCR beta libraries. TCRdb trimmed the raw reads at Q25, called clones with MiXCR and kept productive beta chains. Each entry merges the rows of one CDR3 protein and shows their most common DNA and genes. Counted in this sample were roughly 500,000 distinct CDR3 sequences; about 13% of them appeared once. The ten largest clones take up 10% of the sample. This specimen's time point label, per the study, means: newly diagnosed GD, antithyroid drugs for less than 3 months. RNA was extracted from PBMCs in TRIzol for both TCR sequencing and RNA sequencing. These data are also associated with another study on T cells in Graves' hyperthyroidism and ophthalmopathy.

Sequencing was performed on peripheral blood mononuclear cells (PBMCs), taken at new diagnosis, from a patient treated with antithyroid drugs. All receptors come from a man younger than 40 with Graves disease. Donor details come from another sample of the same person, matched by shared clones.

This clonotype was detected ten times or more. The J gene is TRBJ2-3, the V gene TRBV12-3 or TRBV12-4; no clear D gene. V dropped 1 base and J dropped 3 bases, with 14 bases sitting between them. This CDR3 is 16 amino acids long. In nucleotides, the CDR3 is TGTGCCAGCAGTTTAGTCACGGACGATTCAACAGATACGCAGTATTTT. Protein sequence: CASSLVTDDSTDTQYF.

V and J are TRBV6-2 or TRBV6-3 and TRBJ2-7, with no clear D. The V gene's germline CDR1 is MNHEY and CDR2 SVGEGT. The CDR3 covers 15 residues. The V gene lost 8 bases and the J gene lost 3 bases, with 20 bases spanning the gap. The DNA of the CDR3 is TGTGCCAGCCATACCGTTAGAACTGTTTTCTACGAGCAGTACTTC. Encoded protein: CASHTVRTVFYEQYF.